What follows describes a single T cell receptor beta chain. Its specificity is unknown. Method: immunoSEQ multiplex PCR; TCRdb's copy keeps in-frame clones and lacks some. The data show some 70,000 clones, with around nine tenths seen just once and 6.5% to 7% held by the top ten. The sample belongs to a study of graft-versus-host responses after intestinal transplantation. The wider study: Transplants were multivisceral, liver-intestinal, or isolated intestinal. Anti-thymocyte globulin induction was given to all recipients, followed by tacrolimus and steroids for two to four years.

The V and J ends lost 4 bases and 0 bases respectively, with 12 bases between them. Germline CDR1 KGHSH, CDR2 LQKENI. This CDR3 spans 15 amino acids. Whole-study findings and limits: Present in recipient marrow, GvH clones included some that appeared first in ileum or blood. Allografts of patients with graft-donor T cell macrochimerism showed high graft-versus-host to host-versus-graft clone ratios.

The chain joins TRBV18 to TRBJ2-5; weak D call: TRBD2 (6 bases). The sequencing here drew on bone marrow, taken 700 to 750 days after intestinal transplantation. The receptor's source is a human patient who received an intestinal transplant, so some T cells may come from the graft donor. The DNA for the CDR3 is TGTGCCAGCTCACGAGGAGGGGCTTACCAAGAGACCCAGTACTTC. It encodes CASSRGGAYQETQYF.